The 21 T cell receptor beta chains reported below all come from one sample, sequenced in a study of PD-L1 blockade in urothelial cancer. Sequencing was performed with immunoSEQ multiplex PCR; in TCRdb, only in-frame clones are kept and a portion is missing. The data show around 70,000 clones, approximately 80% seen once. The sample in question was PBMCs, obtained around atezolizumab (anti-PD-L1) treatment. Source of these receptors: an older man with urothelial cancer.

The chain has TRBV5-1 and TRBJ2-2, with TRBD2 as a possible D gene (6 bases). The V and J ends lost 5 bases and 6 bases respectively, with 14 bases between them. The length of the CDR3 is 14 residues. Germline CDR1 is SGHRS and CDR2 is YFSETQ. In DNA, the CDR3 is TGCGCCAGCAGGGACGGGGGAGTGGCCGGGGAGCTGTTTTTT. Protein: CASRDGGVAGELFF.

This sequence joins TRBV7-3 and TRBJ2-6; tentatively, D is TRBD1 (6 bases). V dropped 5 bases and J dropped 4 bases, with 12 bases sitting between them. Germline values: CDR1 SGHTA, CDR2 FQGTGA. This CDR3 comprises 15 residues. The CDR3 region has the DNA TGTGCCAGCAGCCCACAGGGTTCAGGGGCCAACGTCCTGACTTTC. Its translation is CASSPQGSGANVLTF.

This clone was detected once. The CDR3 nucleotides are TGTGCCAGTAGTATAGGAGGCGGGACAGGGTCCTACGAGCAGTACTTC. It is translated as CASSIGGGTGSYEQYF. J is TRBJ2-7 and V is TRBV19; 9 bases line up with TRBD1. CDR3 length: 16 amino acids. Germline V gene lookup returns CDR1 LNHDA and CDR2 SQIVND (reference sequence). With V trimmed by 1 base and J by 1 base, 5 bases remained unmatched.

This chain uses TRBV28 with TRBJ2-7, with 12 bases matching TRBD1. Germline values: CDR1 MDHEN, CDR2 SYDVKM. This CDR3 comprises 18 residues. V gave up 4 bases and J gave up 0 bases; unmatched junction bases: 10. CDR3 bases: TGTGCCAGCAGTTCGTACCGGGACAGGGGGCCCAACTCCTACGAGCAGTACTTC. Amino acids: CASSSYRDRGPNSYEQYF.

The J gene is TRBJ2-6, the V gene TRBV6-5; D unclear. The germline CDR1 and CDR2 sequences are MNHEY and SVGAGI. Deletions cut 0 bases from V and 2 bases from J, with 5 bases between. The length of the CDR3 is 15 residues. The CDR3 DNA follows: TGTGCCAGCAGTTACTCTTCCGCTGGGGCCAACGTCCTGACTTTC. Its protein product is CASSYSSAGANVLTF.

The rearrangement links TRBV28 to TRBJ1-5; D call uncertain. V lost 2 bases, J lost 7 bases, and 9 bases lay in between. The CDR3 consists of 13 residues. CDR1 MDHEN and CDR2 SYDVKM come from the germline V gene. The CDR3 DNA is TGTGCCAGCAGTTTAAACGGGAGACAGCCCCAGCATTTT. The encoded protein is CASSLNGRQPQHF.

The chain employs TRBV28 and TRBJ2-1; D remains unclear. CDR1 is MDHEN, CDR2 SYDVKM, per germline. Trimming stripped 8 bases from V and 8 bases from J, with 10 bases between. There are 11 residues in the CDR3. The CDR3 spells CASRSVYEQFF. The DNA for the CDR3 is TGTGCCAGCCGGAGCGTCTATGAGCAGTTCTTC.

The chain employs TRBV18 and TRBJ1-2; TRBD1 matches at 8 bases. This CDR3 contains 13 residues. Looked up from germline, CDR1 is KGHSH and CDR2 is LQKENI. V lost 3 bases and J lost 8; bases outside the gene matches: 5. The DNA of the CDR3 is TGTGCCAGCTCACCGCAGGGGGCGCGGGGCTACACCTTC. Its translation is CASSPQGARGYTF.

V is TRBV30 and J is TRBJ2-1, with 8 bases identical to TRBD2. Germline CDR1 is GTSNPN and CDR2 is SVGIG (reference sequence). The J segment lost 4 bases and the V segment lost 0 bases, leaving 5 bases of the junction unmatched. CDR3 size: 15 residues. Written as DNA, the CDR3 is TGTGCCTGGAGTGTACCCAGCGGGGGTTACAATGAGCAGTTCTTC. It is translated as CAWSVPSGGYNEQFF.

V is TRBV13 and J is TRBJ2-1, with 12 bases that match TRBD2. Germline V gene lookup returns CDR1 PRHDT and CDR2 FYEKMQ (reference sequence). V shed 5 bases and J 6 bases; nucleotides not matched to a gene: 8. CDR3 size: 16 residues. This CDR3 is CASSRSGLAGFNEQFF. The DNA of the CDR3 is TGTGCCAGCAGCCGATCCGGACTAGCGGGGTTCAATGAGCAGTTCTTC. The entire variable domain, with the rest obtained from reference TRBV13 and TRBJ2-1, is as follows: AAGVIQSPRHLIKEKRETATLKCYPIPRHDTVYWYQQGPGQDPQFLISFYEKMQSDKGSIPDRFSAQQFSDYHSELNMSSLELGDSALYFCASSRSGLAGFNEQFFGPGTRLTVL.

The chain recombines TRBV29-1 with TRBJ2-7; TRBD1 might be the D (5 bases). The CDR3 has 13 amino acids. Trimming shortened V by 5 bases and J by 7 bases, and 18 bases separated the two germline ends. CDR1 is SQVTM, CDR2 ANQGSEA, per germline. DNA of the CDR3: TGCAGCGTTCGAGTAGGCAGGGTCGGTGAGCAGTACTTC. Its protein product is CSVRVGRVGEQYF.

J is TRBJ2-7 and V is TRBV9; TRBD2 matches 14 bases. Per the germline V gene, CDR1 is SGDLS and CDR2 is YYNGEE. The CDR3 contains 16 residues. The V gene end was trimmed by 3 bases and the J gene end by 6 bases; junction bases not matched to a gene: 8. The CDR3 here is CASSAGTSGRHTEQYF. CDR3 nucleotides: TGTGCCAGCAGCGCCGGGACTAGCGGGAGACATACCGAGCAGTACTTC.

V and J are TRBV19 and TRBJ2-7; weak D call: TRBD1 (7 bases). This CDR3 comprises 16 residues. V lost 6 bases to trimming and J lost 0 bases, with 18 bases between them. Per germline, CDR1 LNHDA and CDR2 SQIVND (reference sequence). This chain's CDR3 is CASSMLSGGLSYEQYF. For the CDR3, the DNA is TGTGCCAGTAGCATGCTTTCAGGGGGGCTCTCCTACGAGCAGTACTTC.

The chain carries TRBV6-1 and TRBJ1-2; 7 bases are a match to TRBD1. From germline, CDR1 is MNHNS and CDR2 SASEGT. With 1 base clipped from V and 7 bases from J, the junction kept 9 bases outside the gene matches. This CDR3 spans 15 amino acids. DNA of the CDR3: TGTGCCAGCAGTGAAGGGACAGGCCAGTCGTTTGGCTACACCTTC. Its protein is CASSEGTGQSFGYTF.

CDR3: CASSRGGFNEQYF. CDR3 nucleotide sequence: TGTGCCAGCAGCAGAGGTGGCTTCAACGAGCAGTACTTC. The rearrangement links TRBV11-2 to TRBJ2-7; no reliable D call. From germline, CDR1 is SGHAT and CDR2 FQNNGV. The CDR3 spans 13 residues. Trimming shortened V by 5 bases and J by 5 bases, and 13 bases separated the two germline ends.

The chain combines TRBV10-2 with TRBJ2-7; 7 nucleotides agree with TRBD2. Per the germline V gene, CDR1 is WSHSY and CDR2 is SAAADI. The ends lost 7 bases at V and 2 bases at J; junction bases unmatched: 8. This CDR3 has 14 residues. The CDR3 reads CASKAGKGPYEQYF. CDR3 DNA: TGCGCCAGCAAAGCGGGGAAAGGACCCTACGAGCAGTACTTC.

The V gene is TRBV28, the J gene TRBJ1-4, with TRBD1 as a possible D gene (6 bases). Per germline, CDR1 MDHEN and CDR2 SYDVKM. Between the trimmed V and J ends, which lost 5 bases and 5 bases, there was a span of 15 bases. The length of the CDR3 is 15 residues. The CDR3 DNA sequence: TGTGCCAGCAGTCCTGGGGGGGGCAGGAATGAAAAACTGTTTTTT. It specifies CASSPGGGRNEKLFF.

The V and J genes are TRBV6-4 and TRBJ2-2; 8 positions agree with TRBD2. The CDR3 is 16 amino acids. CDR1 is MRHNA and CDR2 is SNTAGT in the germline V gene. With V trimmed by 5 bases and J by 1 base, 6 bases remained unmatched. The CDR3: CASSHASGRNTGELFF. The CDR3 bases are TGTGCCAGCAGTCATGCTAGCGGGCGGAACACCGGGGAGCTGTTTTTT.

The chain couples TRBV10-3 to TRBJ1-4; a possible D gene is TRBD1 (6 bases). The germline gives CDR1 ENHRY, CDR2 SYGVKD. This CDR3 is 14 amino acids long. The V end was cut by 10 bases, the J end by 8 bases, with 20 bases between. CDR3 sequence reads: CANLTGLLREKLFF. The CDR3 region has the DNA TGTGCCAACCTTACAGGGCTATTACGGGAAAAACTGTTTTTT.

The rearrangement uses TRBV6-1 and TRBJ2-1; TRBD2 aligns across 8 bases. The germline gives CDR1 MNHNS, CDR2 SASEGT. The V gene end was trimmed by 3 bases and the J gene end by 6 bases; junction bases not matched to a gene: 10. The CDR3 has 16 amino acids. The CDR3 DNA follows: TGTGCCAGCAGTGATAGACCGGGAGGGCGGTTCAATGAGCAGTTCTTC. Encoded protein: CASSDRPGGRFNEQFF.

This clone showed up just once. The genes are TRBV27 and TRBJ2-7, with 8 positions matching TRBD2. V lost 4 bases and J lost 5; bases outside the gene matches: 7. From germline, CDR1 is MNHEY and CDR2 SMNVEV (reference sequence). The CDR3 sequence is 14 residues long. CDR3 sequence (DNA): TGTGCCAGCAGTTCCCTCCTGCGGGGGGACGAGCAGTACTTC. This gives the protein CASSSLLRGDEQYF.